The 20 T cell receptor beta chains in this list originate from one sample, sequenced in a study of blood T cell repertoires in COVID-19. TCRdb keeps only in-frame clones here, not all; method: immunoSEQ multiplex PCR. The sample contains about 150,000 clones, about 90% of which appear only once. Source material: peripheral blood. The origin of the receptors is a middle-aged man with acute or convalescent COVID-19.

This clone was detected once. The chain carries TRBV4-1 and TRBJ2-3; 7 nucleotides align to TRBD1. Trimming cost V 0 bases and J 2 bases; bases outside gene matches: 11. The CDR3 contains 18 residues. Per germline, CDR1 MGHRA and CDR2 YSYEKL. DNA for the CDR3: TGCGCCAGCAGCCAAGACAGGGGGTATTTAGCTATCACAGATACGCAGTATTTT. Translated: CASSQDRGYLAITDTQYF.

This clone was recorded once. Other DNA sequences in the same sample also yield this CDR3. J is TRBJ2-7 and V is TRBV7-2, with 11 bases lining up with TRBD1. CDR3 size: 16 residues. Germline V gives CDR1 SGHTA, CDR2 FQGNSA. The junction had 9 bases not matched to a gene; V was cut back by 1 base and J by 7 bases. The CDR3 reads CASSLVGGQGAGEQYV. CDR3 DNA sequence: TGTGCCAGCAGCTTAGTGGGCGGACAGGGGGCGGGGGAGCAGTACGTC.

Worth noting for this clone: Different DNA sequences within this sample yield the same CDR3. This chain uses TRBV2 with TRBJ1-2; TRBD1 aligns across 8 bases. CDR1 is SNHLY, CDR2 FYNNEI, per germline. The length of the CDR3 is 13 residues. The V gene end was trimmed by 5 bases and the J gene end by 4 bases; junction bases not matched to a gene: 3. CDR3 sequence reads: CASSPTGGYGYTF. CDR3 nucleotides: TGTGCCAGCAGTCCTACAGGGGGCTATGGCTACACCTTC.

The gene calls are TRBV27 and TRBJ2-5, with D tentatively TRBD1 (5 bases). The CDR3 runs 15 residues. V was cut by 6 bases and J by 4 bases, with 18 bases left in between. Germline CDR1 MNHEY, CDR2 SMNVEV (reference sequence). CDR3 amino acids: CASRMAGQGRETQYF. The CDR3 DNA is TGTGCCAGCAGGATGGCAGGTCAGGGTAGAGAGACCCAGTACTTC.

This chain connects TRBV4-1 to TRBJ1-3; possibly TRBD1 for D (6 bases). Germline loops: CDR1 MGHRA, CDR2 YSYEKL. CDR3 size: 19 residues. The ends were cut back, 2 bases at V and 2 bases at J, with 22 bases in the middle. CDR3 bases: TGCGCCAGCAGCCAACCATCGGGCGTTCGCGGGGGCGCTGGAAACACCATATATTTT. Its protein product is CASSQPSGVRGGAGNTIYF.

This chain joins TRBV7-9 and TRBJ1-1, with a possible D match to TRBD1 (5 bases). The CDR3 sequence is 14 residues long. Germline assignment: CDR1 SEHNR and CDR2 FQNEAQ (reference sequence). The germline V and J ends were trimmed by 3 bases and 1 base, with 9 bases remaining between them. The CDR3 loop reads CASSLLTGNTEAFF. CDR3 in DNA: TGTGCCAGCAGCTTGTTAACAGGGAACACTGAAGCTTTCTTT.

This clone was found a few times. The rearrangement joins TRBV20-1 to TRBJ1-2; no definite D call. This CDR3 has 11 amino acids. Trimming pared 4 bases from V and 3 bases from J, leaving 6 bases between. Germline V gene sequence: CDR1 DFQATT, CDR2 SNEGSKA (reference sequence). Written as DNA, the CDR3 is TGCAGTGCTACCTTCGACTATGGCTACACCTTC. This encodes CSATFDYGYTF.

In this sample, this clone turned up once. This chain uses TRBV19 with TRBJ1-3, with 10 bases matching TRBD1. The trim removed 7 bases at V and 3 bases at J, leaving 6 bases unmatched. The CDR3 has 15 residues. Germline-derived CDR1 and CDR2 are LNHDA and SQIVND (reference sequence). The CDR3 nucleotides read TGTGCCAGTACCGCGACAGGGGGCGTTGGAAACACCATATATTTT. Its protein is CASTATGGVGNTIYF.

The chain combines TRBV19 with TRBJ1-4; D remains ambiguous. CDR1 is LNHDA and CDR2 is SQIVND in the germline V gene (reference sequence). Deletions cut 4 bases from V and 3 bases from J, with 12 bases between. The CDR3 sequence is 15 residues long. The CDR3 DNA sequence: TGTGCCAGTAGTACCCTCGCCGGTGCTAATGAAAAACTGTTTTTT. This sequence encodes CASSTLAGANEKLFF.

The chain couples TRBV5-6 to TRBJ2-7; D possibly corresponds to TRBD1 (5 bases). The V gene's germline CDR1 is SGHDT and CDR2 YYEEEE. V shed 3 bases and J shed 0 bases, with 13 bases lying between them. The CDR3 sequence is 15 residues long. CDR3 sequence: CASSSQGDSSYEQYV. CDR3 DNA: TGTGCCAGCAGCTCTCAGGGCGATTCCTCCTACGAGCAGTACGTC.

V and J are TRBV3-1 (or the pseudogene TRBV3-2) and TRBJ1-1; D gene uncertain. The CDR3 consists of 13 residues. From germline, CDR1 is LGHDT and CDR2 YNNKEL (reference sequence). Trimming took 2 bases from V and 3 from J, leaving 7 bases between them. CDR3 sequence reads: CASSQRDDTEAFF. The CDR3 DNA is TGTGCCAGCAGCCAACGGGATGACACTGAAGCTTTCTTT.

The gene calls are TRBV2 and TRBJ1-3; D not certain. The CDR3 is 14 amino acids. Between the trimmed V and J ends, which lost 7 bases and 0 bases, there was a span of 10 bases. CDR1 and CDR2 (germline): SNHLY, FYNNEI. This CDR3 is CASTEGHSGNTIYF. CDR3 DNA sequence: TGTGCCAGCACGGAGGGTCACTCTGGAAACACCATATATTTT.

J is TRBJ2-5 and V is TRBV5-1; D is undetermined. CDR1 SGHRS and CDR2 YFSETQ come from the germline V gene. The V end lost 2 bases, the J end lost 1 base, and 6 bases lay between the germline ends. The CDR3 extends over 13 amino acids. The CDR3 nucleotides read TGCGCCAGCAGCTTCCCCAGCCAAGAGACCCAGTACTTC. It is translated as CASSFPSQETQYF.

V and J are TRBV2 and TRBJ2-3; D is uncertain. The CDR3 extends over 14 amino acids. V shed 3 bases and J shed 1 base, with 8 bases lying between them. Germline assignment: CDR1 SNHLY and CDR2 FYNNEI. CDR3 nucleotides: TGTGCCAGCAGTGACTTTTCTGGCACAGATACGCAGTATTTT. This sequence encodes CASSDFSGTDTQYF.

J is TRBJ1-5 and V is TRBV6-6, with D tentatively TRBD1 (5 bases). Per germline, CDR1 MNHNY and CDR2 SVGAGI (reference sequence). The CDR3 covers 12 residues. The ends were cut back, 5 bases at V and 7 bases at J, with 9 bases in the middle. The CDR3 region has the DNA TGTGCCAGCAGTCTCAGGGAACAGCCCCAGCATTTT. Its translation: CASSLREQPQHF.

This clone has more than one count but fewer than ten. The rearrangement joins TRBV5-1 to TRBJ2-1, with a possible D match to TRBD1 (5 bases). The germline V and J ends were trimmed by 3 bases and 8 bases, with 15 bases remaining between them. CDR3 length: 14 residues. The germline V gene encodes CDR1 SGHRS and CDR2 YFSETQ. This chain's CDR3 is CASSWGNVGDEQFF. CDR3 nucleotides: TGCGCCAGCAGCTGGGGAAACGTAGGGGATGAGCAGTTCTTC.

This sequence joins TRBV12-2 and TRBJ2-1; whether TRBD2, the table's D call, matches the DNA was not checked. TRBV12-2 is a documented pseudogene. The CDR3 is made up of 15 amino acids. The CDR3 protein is CASRLPAGGYNEQFF. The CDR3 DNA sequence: TGTGCAAGTCGCTTACCAGCGGGGGGCTACAATGAGCAGTTCTTC.

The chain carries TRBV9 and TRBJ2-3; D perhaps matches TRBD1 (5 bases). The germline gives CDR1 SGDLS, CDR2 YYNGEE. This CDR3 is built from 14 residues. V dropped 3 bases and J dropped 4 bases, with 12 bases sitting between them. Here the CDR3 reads CASSAYGAADTQYF. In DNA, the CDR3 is TGTGCCAGCAGCGCCTATGGGGCTGCAGATACGCAGTATTTT.

Here the CDR3 DNA reads TGTGCCAGCAGCTTACGGGCCAGGGAACCGTACACTGAAGCTTTCTTT. It yields the protein CASSLRAREPYTEAFF. The V call is TRBV7-9, the J call TRBJ1-1; tentatively, D is TRBD1 (5 bases). V lost 2 bases to trimming and J lost 3 bases, with 16 bases between them. CDR3 length: 16 amino acids. Germline V lookup: CDR1 SEHNR, CDR2 FQNEAQ (reference sequence).

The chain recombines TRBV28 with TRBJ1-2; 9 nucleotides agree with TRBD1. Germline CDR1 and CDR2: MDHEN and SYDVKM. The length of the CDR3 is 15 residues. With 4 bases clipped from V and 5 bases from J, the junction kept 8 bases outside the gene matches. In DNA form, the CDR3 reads TGTGCCAGCAGTTCGCCGGGACAGGGATTTTATGGCTACACCTTC. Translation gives CASSSPGQGFYGYTF.